This TCR beta chain comes out of a study of blood T cells in healthy people across ages. Study observations and caveats: Naive CD4+ cell counts and diversity both ran higher in long-lived than in aged donors.

The CDR3 is 12 residues long. Looked up from germline, CDR1 is DFQATT and CDR2 is SNEGSKA (reference sequence). Next came a second PCR, run for about 7 to 12 cycles, which used a sample-barcoded 5' primer along with a J-beta primer mix. Through a template-switch adaptor with 12 random nucleotides, each cDNA molecule received a tag. TCRdb re-derived calls from the 5' RACE reads in MiXCR, one entry per CDR3 protein. The profile shows 700,000 to 900,000 distinct CDR3 sequences, approximately 53% of them singletons. Points on this clonotype: Its antigen is currently unknown.

The donors, healthy Caucasians from Russia, were aged roughly 6 to 90. This chain links TRBV20-1 with TRBJ2-5; D gene unclear. The DNA matches TRBJ2-7 better at its end, which makes the J call doubtful. The sequenced sample was blood. This receptor was identified in a man at least 80 years old in good health. The chain's CDR3 is CSARAPKDEQYF. CDR3 bases: TGCAGTGCTAGAGCCCCCAAGGACGAGCAGTACTTC.